The rows below give T cell receptor beta chains drawn from one sample of a study of cytomegalovirus exposure and HLA in healthy donors. Sequenced by immunoSEQ multiplex PCR; TCRdb stores in-frame clones only, minus some. The repertoire holds roughly 200,000 clones, with roughly 86% as singletons. Sequenced sample: PBMCs. These receptors were collected from a man between 40 and 49 years old in good health and CMV-seropositive. CDR3s include the opening cysteine and the closing phenylalanine or tryptophan. The D gene is left open where the match is weak. Clone size is shown for a subset of rows, as once, few, many or a class of expanded clone.

V: TRBV15
J: TRBJ2-7
D: TRBD2
size: -
CDR3: CATSRDPLAGVAEQYF
DNA: TGTGCCACCAGCAGAGACCCACTAGCGGGAGTAGCCGAGCAGTACTTC

V: TRBV29-1
J: TRBJ2-2
D: TRBD2
size: -
CDR3: CSLGGPSGRWHTGELFF
DNA: TGCAGCCTGGGGGGGCCTAGCGGGAGGTGGCACACCGGGGAGCTGTTTTTT

V: TRBV7-6
J: TRBJ1-6
D: -
size: -
CDR3: CASSLDEAPGSPLHF
DNA: TGTGCCAGCAGCTTAGATGAGGCTCCTGGGTCACCCCTCCACTTT

V: TRBV7-9
J: TRBJ2-2
D: TRBD1
size: -
CDR3: CASSPPGGQNTGELFF
DNA: TGTGCCAGCAGCCCCCCAGGGGGACAGAACACCGGGGAGCTGTTTTTT

V: TRBV7-9
J: TRBJ2-1
D: -
size: -
CDR3: CASSPRGGGEQFF
DNA: TGTGCCAGCAGCCCAAGGGGGGGCGGAGAGCAGTTCTTC

V: TRBV10-3
J: TRBJ2-7
D: -
size: -
CDR3: CAISESTTPYEQYF
DNA: TGTGCCATCAGTGAGTCCACTACCCCCTACGAGCAGTACTTC

V: TRBV6-5
J: TRBJ1-1
D: TRBD1
size: -
CDR3: CASSYDREPQGAEAFF
DNA: TGTGCCAGCAGTTACGACAGGGAGCCCCAGGGGGCTGAAGCTTTCTTT

V: TRBV7-9
J: TRBJ2-7
D: -
size: once
CDR3: CASGGLASYEQYF
DNA: TGTGCCAGCGGAGGGTTGGCTTCCTACGAGCAGTACTTC

V: TRBV5-1
J: TRBJ2-1
D: TRBD2
size: few
CDR3: CASSSRGGRNEQFF
DNA: TGCGCCAGCAGCTCCCGGGGGGGTCGCAATGAGCAGTTCTTC

V: TRBV9
J: TRBJ2-5
D: TRBD2
size: few
CDR3: CASSVAGLAGGVETQYF
DNA: TGTGCCAGCAGCGTAGCAGGACTAGCGGGAGGTGTGGAGACCCAGTACTTC

V: TRBV7-9
J: TRBJ2-5
D: -
size: -
CDR3: CASSLAKAGVLETQYF
DNA: TGTGCCAGCAGCTTAGCGAAGGCAGGGGTGTTGGAGACCCAGTACTTC

V: TRBV7-8
J: TRBJ2-5
D: TRBD2
size: few
CDR3: CASSSLAGGETQYF
DNA: TGTGCCAGCAGCTCCTTAGCGGGAGGAGAGACCCAGTACTTC

V: TRBV7-2
J: TRBJ2-7
D: -
size: -
CDR3: CASSSLGGLGDEQYF
DNA: TGTGCCAGCAGCTCCTTAGGGGGTCTCGGAGACGAGCAGTACTTC

V: TRBV5-1
J: TRBJ2-3
D: -
size: -
CDR3: CASSLIAGTDTQYF
DNA: TGCGCCAGCAGCTTGATCGCGGGGACAGATACGCAGTATTTT

V: TRBV27
J: TRBJ2-2
D: TRBD1
size: -
CDR3: CASSARGRSTGELFF
DNA: TGTGCCAGCAGTGCGAGGGGGCGAAGCACCGGGGAGCTGTTTTTT

V: TRBV14
J: TRBJ1-6
D: TRBD1
size: -
CDR3: CASSQEGWDRGNSPLHF
DNA: TGTGCCAGCAGCCAAGAAGGTTGGGACAGGGGGAATTCACCCCTCCACTTT

V: TRBV10-3
J: TRBJ2-3
D: TRBD2
size: -
CDR3: CAIRPSGSGRETDTQYF
DNA: TGTGCCATCAGGCCGAGCGGTAGCGGGAGGGAGACAGATACGCAGTATTTT

V: TRBV5-6
J: TRBJ2-3
D: -
size: -
CDR3: CASSLGLSGNTDTQYF
DNA: TGTGCCAGCAGCTTGGGGTTGTCGGGAAACACAGATACGCAGTATTTT

V: TRBV6-1
J: TRBJ2-6
D: TRBD2
size: -
CDR3: CAISDPLAGYSGANVLTF
DNA: TGTGCCATCAGTGATCCGCTAGCGGGTTACTCTGGGGCCAACGTCCTGACTTTC

V: TRBV6-5
J: TRBJ1-1
D: -
size: -
CDR3: CAISETQGRTEAFF
DNA: TGTGCCATCAGTGAAACACAGGGTCGCACTGAAGCTTTCTTT

V: TRBV5-1
J: TRBJ2-5
D: TRBD2
size: -
CDR3: CASSLAGLAGGQETQYF
DNA: TGCGCCAGCAGCTTAGCCGGGCTAGCGGGGGGCCAAGAGACCCAGTACTTC

V: TRBV9
J: TRBJ2-7
D: TRBD1
size: -
CDR3: CASSVGQGVNNYEQYF
DNA: TGTGCCAGCAGCGTTGGACAGGGGGTAAACAACTACGAGCAGTACTTC

V: TRBV4-2
J: TRBJ2-3
D: -
size: -
CDR3: CASSQELSGVIDTQYF
DNA: TGTGCCAGCAGCCAAGAGCTGTCGGGAGTGATAGATACGCAGTATTTT

V: TRBV6-1
J: TRBJ1-6
D: TRBD1
size: -
CDR3: CASRTGNNSPLHF
DNA: TGTGCCAGCAGGACAGGGAATAATTCACCCCTCCACTTT

V: TRBV18
J: TRBJ1-1
D: -
size: few
CDR3: CASSQEHGDLNTEAFF
DNA: TGTGCCAGCTCACAGGAGCACGGAGACCTAAACACTGAAGCTTTCTTT

V: TRBV29-1
J: TRBJ2-1
D: TRBD1
size: -
CDR3: CSSGRGFYNEQFF
DNA: TGCAGCAGCGGCAGGGGGTTTTACAATGAGCAGTTCTTC

V: TRBV6-1
J: TRBJ2-7
D: -
size: -
CDR3: CASGSGGLSYEQYF
DNA: TGTGCCAGCGGGTCTGGCGGCTTATCCTACGAGCAGTACTTC

V: TRBV9
J: TRBJ2-1
D: TRBD2
size: few
CDR3: CASSGSGSYNEQFF
DNA: TGTGCCAGCAGCGGTAGCGGGTCCTACAATGAGCAGTTCTTC

V: TRBV7-6
J: TRBJ2-7
D: TRBD1
size: once
CDR3: CASSSPGQGNEQYF
DNA: TGTGCCAGCAGCTCACCGGGACAGGGTAACGAGCAGTACTTC

V: TRBV6-1
J: TRBJ1-2
D: -
size: -
CDR3: CATRSGLANYGYTF
DNA: TGTGCCACAAGGTCAGGGTTGGCTAACTATGGCTACACCTTC

V: TRBV7-9
J: TRBJ2-7
D: -
size: -
CDR3: CASSEQGYEQYF
DNA: TGTGCCAGCAGCGAACAGGGCTACGAGCAGTACTTC

V: TRBV29-1
J: TRBJ2-1
D: -
size: -
CDR3: CSVEDLYNEQFF
DNA: TGCAGCGTTGAAGACCTCTACAATGAGCAGTTCTTC

V: TRBV28
J: TRBJ1-4
D: TRBD1
size: few
CDR3: CASSSGQLNEKLFF
DNA: TGTGCCAGCAGTTCGGGACAGCTTAATGAAAAACTGTTTTTT

V: TRBV11-2
J: TRBJ2-7
D: -
size: -
CDR3: CASSLAFGRAKVSYEQYF
DNA: TGTGCCAGCAGCTTAGCCTTCGGGCGGGCCAAGGTCTCCTACGAGCAGTACTTC

V: TRBV2
J: TRBJ2-2
D: -
size: -
CDR3: CASSELGTSTGELFF
DNA: TGTGCCAGCAGTGAACTAGGCACCTCCACCGGGGAGCTGTTTTTT

V: TRBV4-3
J: TRBJ1-2
D: -
size: -
CDR3: CASSPREWDYGYTF
DNA: TGCGCCAGCAGCCCGAGGGAGTGGGACTATGGCTACACCTTC

V: TRBV5-4
J: TRBJ1-1
D: TRBD1
size: -
CDR3: CASSFYQGASTEAFF
DNA: TGTGCCAGCAGCTTCTACCAGGGGGCAAGCACTGAAGCTTTCTTT

V: TRBV5-4
J: TRBJ2-5
D: TRBD1
size: -
CDR3: CASSLTGTARVKPQYF
DNA: TGTGCCAGCAGCCTGACCGGGACAGCCCGCGTCAAGCCCCAGTACTTC

V: TRBV5-6
J: TRBJ2-4
D: -
size: -
CDR3: CASSPTGAKNIQYF
DNA: TGTGCCAGCAGCCCTACAGGGGCCAAAAACATTCAGTACTTC

V: TRBV11-2
J: TRBJ2-5
D: -
size: -
CDR3: CASSPRDTRRETQYF
DNA: TGTGCCAGCAGCCCCAGGGACACTCGGAGGGAGACCCAGTACTTC

V: TRBV15
J: TRBJ2-7
D: TRBD1
size: -
CDR3: CATSAAPGQGAFWEQYF
DNA: TGTGCCACCAGCGCAGCCCCGGGACAGGGGGCATTTTGGGAGCAGTACTTC

V: TRBV5-6
J: TRBJ2-7
D: -
size: -
CDR3: CASSLAGTSYEQYF
DNA: TGTGCCAGCAGCTTGGCAGGTACCTCCTACGAGCAGTACTTC

V: TRBV25-1
J: TRBJ2-7
D: -
size: -
CDR3: CASSEAGTYEQYF
DNA: TGTGCCTCTTCCGAGGCAGGGACATACGAGCAGTACTTC

V: TRBV18
J: TRBJ1-1
D: -
size: -
CDR3: CASSPLRVGVNTEAFF
DNA: TGTGCCAGCTCACCACTTAGGGTAGGGGTGAACACTGAAGCTTTCTTT

V: TRBV28
J: TRBJ2-2
D: TRBD2
size: -
CDR3: CASSLWELAGGPGELFF
DNA: TGTGCCAGCAGTTTATGGGAGCTAGCGGGAGGTCCCGGGGAGCTGTTTTTT

V: TRBV13
J: TRBJ1-5
D: -
size: -
CDR3: CASSLGRQDQPQHF
DNA: TGTGCCAGCAGCTTAGGCCGGCAGGATCAGCCCCAGCATTTT